Listed below are T cell receptor beta chains from one sample, sequenced in a study of blood T cells in healthy people across ages. MiXCR, run by TCRdb on the 5' RACE reads, gives a single entry per CDR3 protein. The table has roughly 800,000 distinct CDR3 sequences, 20% to 30% seen once. These data were also reused for a study on T cells of mothers and their children.

Sequencing input: blood. All receptors derive from a boy aged 5-17 years in good health. CDR3s include the opening cysteine and the closing phenylalanine or tryptophan. D genes are given only for firm matches. Clone sizes are given selectively: once, few, many, or a class where the clone is expanded.

clone_size j_call v_call cdr3_length d_call cdr3_nt cdr3_aa
NA TRBJ1-6 TRBV12-3/TRBV12-4 14 NA TGTGCCAGCTCGTCCGGGACAAGTAATTCACCCCTCCACTTT CASSSGTSNSPLHF
few TRBJ2-3 TRBV3-1 17 NA TGTGCCAGCAGCCAGTCGTTCGGTTCATTATGGGCAGATACGCAGTATTTT CASSQSFGSLWADTQYF
NA TRBJ1-5 TRBV6-6 13 NA TGCGCCAGCAGTTACAACGGCTATCAGCCCCAGCATTTT CASSYNGYQPQHF
NA TRBJ2-1 TRBV6-2/TRBV6-3 15 TRBD2 TGTGCCAGCAGTTTCTCGGGACTAGCGGCCCATGAGCAGTTCTTC CASSFSGLAAHEQFF
NA TRBJ2-5 TRBV2 14 TRBD1 TGTGCCAGCATACCGGGACAGGGAGGAGAGACCCAGTACTTC CASIPGQGGETQYF
once TRBJ1-2 TRBV29-1 15 NA TGCAGCGTTGAGGATAATGGGCAGAACAAATATGGCTACACCTTC CSVEDNGQNKYGYTF
few TRBJ2-5 TRBV5-1 15 NA TGCGCCAGCAGCTCAGCCCTCAGTCAATTTGGGACCCAGTACTTC CASSSALSQFGTQYF
NA TRBJ2-7 TRBV20-1 14 TRBD2 TGCAGTGCTAGAGCCACTAGCGGGAGCTACGAGCAGTACTTC CSARATSGSYEQYF
NA TRBJ1-5 TRBV28 14 NA TGTGCCAGCAGTTTGCCATTTCGGAATCAGCCCCAGCATTTT CASSLPFRNQPQHF
NA TRBJ2-5 TRBV7-2 15 TRBD2 TGTGCCAGCAGCCTCGGGACTAGCCCCCGGGGGACCCAGTACTTC CASSLGTSPRGTQYF
many TRBJ2-5 TRBV28 15 TRBD2 TGTGCCAGCAGTATACTAGCGGGGGGGCGTGAGACCCAGTACTTC CASSILAGGRETQYF
NA TRBJ2-1 TRBV7-2 14 NA TGTGCCAGCAGCTTAGCGACAGGGAGGAATGAGCAGTTCTTC CASSLATGRNEQFF
NA TRBJ1-3 TRBV10-2 16 TRBD1 TGCGCCAGCAGTGAGGACAGGGTTGGACCTGGAAACACCATATATTTT CASSEDRVGPGNTIYF